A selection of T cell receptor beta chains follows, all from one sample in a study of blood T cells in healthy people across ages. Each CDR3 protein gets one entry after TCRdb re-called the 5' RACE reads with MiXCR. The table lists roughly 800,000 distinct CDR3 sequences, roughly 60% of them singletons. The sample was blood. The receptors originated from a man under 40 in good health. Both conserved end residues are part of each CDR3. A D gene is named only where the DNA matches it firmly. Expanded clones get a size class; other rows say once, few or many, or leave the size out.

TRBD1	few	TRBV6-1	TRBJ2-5	TGTGCCAGCAGTGTCAGACCAGGGGGTCAAGAGACCCAGTACTTC	CASSVRPGGQETQYF
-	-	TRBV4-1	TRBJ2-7	TGCGCCAGCAGCCTTCAGGACAAAACCTACGAGCAGTACTTC	CASSLQDKTYEQYF
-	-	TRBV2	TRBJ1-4	TGTGCCAGCAGCGGGGGAACTAATGAAAAACTGTTTTTT	CASSGGTNEKLFF
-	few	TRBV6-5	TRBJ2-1	TGTGCCAGCAGTTACTCGTTAGCTAGGGAGCAGTTCTTC	CASSYSLAREQFF
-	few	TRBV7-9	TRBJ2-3	TGTGCCGGGTTAGAGGGAGATACGCAGTATTTT	CAGLEGDTQYF
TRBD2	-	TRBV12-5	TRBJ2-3	TGTGCTAGTGGTTTGGTACGTCTAGCGGGGGGCCCCGAGGCCGCCACAGATACGCAGTATTTT	CASGLVRLAGGPEAATDTQYF
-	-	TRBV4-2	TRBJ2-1	TGTGCCAGCAGCCAAGATGTGAAGGGGAATGAGCAGTTCTTC	CASSQDVKGNEQFF
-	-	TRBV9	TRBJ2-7	TGTGCCAGCAGCGTTGGGGTCGTGGCGAGCGAGCAGTACTTC	CASSVGVVASEQYF
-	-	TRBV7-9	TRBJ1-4	TGTGCCAGCAGCCAGAGTGCTGCAACTAATGAAAAACTGTTTTTT	CASSQSAATNEKLFF
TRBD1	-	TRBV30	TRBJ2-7	TGTGCCTGGAACGACGCGACAGGGATCTACGAGCAGTACTTC	CAWNDATGIYEQYF
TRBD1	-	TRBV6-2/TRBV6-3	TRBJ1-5	TGTGCCAGCAGGACCCTGACAGGGGAACATCAGCCCCAGCATTTT	CASRTLTGEHQPQHF
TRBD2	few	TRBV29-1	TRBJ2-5	TGCAGCGTTGGTCCTCCCGGGACTAGACGGGAGACCCAGTACTTC	CSVGPPGTRRETQYF
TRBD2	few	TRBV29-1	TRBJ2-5	TGCAGCGTTACGCCCCTAGCGGGAGGAGAGACCCAGTACTTC	CSVTPLAGGETQYF
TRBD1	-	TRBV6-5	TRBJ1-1	TGTGCCAGCATTCGACAGGGGGAGACTGAAGCTTTCTTT	CASIRQGETEAFF
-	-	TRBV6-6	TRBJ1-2	TGTGCCAGCAACACAGGCGGCTTGGGTGGCTACACCTTC	CASNTGGLGGYTF
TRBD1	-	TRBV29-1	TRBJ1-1	TGCAGCGTTGAAGATCGCCTGACCCAGGGGGCTGAAGCTTTCTTT	CSVEDRLTQGAEAFF
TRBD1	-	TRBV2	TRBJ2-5	TGTGCCAGCAGTCGTCGACAGGGTGGAGAGACCCAGTACTTC	CASSRRQGGETQYF
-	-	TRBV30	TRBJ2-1	TGTGCCTGGGCCAGGACTTGGGGCTCCTACAATGAGCAGTTCTTC	CAWARTWGSYNEQFF
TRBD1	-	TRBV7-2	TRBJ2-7	TGTGCCAGCAGCCCTCCGGGACAGGGTAAATACGAGCAGTACTTC	CASSPPGQGKYEQYF
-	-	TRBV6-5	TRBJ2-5	TGTGCCAGCAGTTACAATGGTTGGGCATATGAGCAGTACTTC	CASSYNGWAYEQYF
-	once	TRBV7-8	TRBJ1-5	TGTGCCAGCAGCAAAGGGGGGTATCAGCCCCAGCATTTT	CASSKGGYQPQHF
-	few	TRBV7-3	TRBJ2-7	TGTGCCAGTCCAACAGAGACAACATTCTACGAGCAGTACTTC	CASPTETTFYEQYF
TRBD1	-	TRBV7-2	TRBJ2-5	TGTGCCAGCAGCTCGACAGGGGGCACCGAGTTGGAGACCCAGTACTTC	CASSSTGGTELETQYF
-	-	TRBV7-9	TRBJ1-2	TGTGTCAGCAGCTTCAGGGGCAACTATGGCTACACCTTC	CVSSFRGNYGYTF
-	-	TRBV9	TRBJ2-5	TGTGCCAGCAGCCTTACCTTTGAGACCCAGTACTTC	CASSLTFETQYF
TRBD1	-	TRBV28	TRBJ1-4	TGTGCCAGCAGTTTCGGGGGACAGGGCGACCGGAAACTGTTTTTT	CASSFGGQGDRKLFF
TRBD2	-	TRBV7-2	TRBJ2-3	TGTGCCAGCAGCTCCCCTACCCGACTAGCGCAGAGCACAGATACGCAGTATTTT	CASSSPTRLAQSTDTQYF
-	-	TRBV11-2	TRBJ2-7	TGTGCCAGCAGCTTTTTAGGTACTCCATACGAGCAGTACTTC	CASSFLGTPYEQYF
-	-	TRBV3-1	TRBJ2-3	TGTGCCAGCAACCCCACATATTCTCCGCAGTATTTT	CASNPTYSPQYF
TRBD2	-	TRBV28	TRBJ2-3	TGTGCCAGCACTTGGACTAGTCTCGGTTCTAAGCAGTATTTT	CASTWTSLGSKQYF
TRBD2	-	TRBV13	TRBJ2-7	TGTGCCAGCAGCCCGTGGACTAGCGGGGGATCCTACGAGCAGTACTTC	CASSPWTSGGSYEQYF
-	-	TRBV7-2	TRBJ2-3	TGTGCCAGCAGCAACGCAGGAGGGAGACATAGAGATACGCAGTATTTT	CASSNAGGRHRDTQYF
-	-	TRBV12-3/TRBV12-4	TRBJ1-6	TGTGCCAGCAGTCCCCGAGGGGGTTCTGCACCCCTCCACTTT	CASSPRGGSAPLHF
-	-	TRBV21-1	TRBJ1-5	-	CASGKVGLGNQPQHF
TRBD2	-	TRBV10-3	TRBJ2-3	TGTGCCATCAGTGGAGCGGGAATTAGCACAGATACGCAGTATTTT	CAISGAGISTDTQYF
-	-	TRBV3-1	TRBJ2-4	TGTGCCAGCAGCCAAACGGAGCACAAAAACATTCAGTACTTC	CASSQTEHKNIQYF
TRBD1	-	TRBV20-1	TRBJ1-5	TGCAGTGCTATCAACCTGGGGACAGGTAATCAGCCCCAGCATTTT	CSAINLGTGNQPQHF
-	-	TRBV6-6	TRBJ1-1	TGTGCCAGCAGTTACTACGGGGGGGTGCGGACTGAAGCTTTCTTT	CASSYYGGVRTEAFF
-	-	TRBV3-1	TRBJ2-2	TGTGCCAGCAGCCAAGGATTAAGGACCGGGGAGCTGTTTTTT	CASSQGLRTGELFF
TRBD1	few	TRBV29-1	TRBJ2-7	TGCAGCGTTGAAATGGACAGGACCTACGAGCAGTACTTC	CSVEMDRTYEQYF
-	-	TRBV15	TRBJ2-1	TGTGCCACCAGCAGAGTGGCCAGCTCCTACAATGAGCAGTTCTTC	CATSRVASSYNEQFF
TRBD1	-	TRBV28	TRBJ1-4	TGTGCCAGCACCCCAGACAGGGATGAAAAACTGTTTTTT	CASTPDRDEKLFF
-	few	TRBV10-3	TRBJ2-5	TGTGCCATCAGTGTCGGAGAATTCGAGACCCAGTACTTC	CAISVGEFETQYF
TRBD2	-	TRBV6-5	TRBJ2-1	TGTGCCAGCAGTTACTCGACCGGACTAGCGGGGGACGGCAATGAGCAGTTCTTC	CASSYSTGLAGDGNEQFF
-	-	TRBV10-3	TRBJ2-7	TGTGCCATCAGTGAGAGTATGGGACGGAGAGATTACGAGCAGTACTTC	CAISESMGRRDYEQYF
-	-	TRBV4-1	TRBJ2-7	TGCGCCAGCAGCCTTAGGGCCGATCTTTCCTACGAGCAGTACTTC	CASSLRADLSYEQYF
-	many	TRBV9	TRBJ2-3	TGTGCCAGCAGCGAGGGGGTAAACCCGTACACAGATACGCAGTATTTT	CASSEGVNPYTDTQYF